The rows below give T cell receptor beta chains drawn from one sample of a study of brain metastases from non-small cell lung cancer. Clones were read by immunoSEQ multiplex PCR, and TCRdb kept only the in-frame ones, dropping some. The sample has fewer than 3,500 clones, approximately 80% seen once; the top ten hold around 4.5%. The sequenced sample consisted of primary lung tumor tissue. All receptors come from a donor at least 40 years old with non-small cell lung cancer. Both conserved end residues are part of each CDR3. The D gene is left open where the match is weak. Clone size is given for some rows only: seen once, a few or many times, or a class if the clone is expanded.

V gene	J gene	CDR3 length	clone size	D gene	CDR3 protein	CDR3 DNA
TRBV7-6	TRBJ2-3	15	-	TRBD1	CASSSGTGGANTQYF	TGTGCCAGCAGCTCAGGGACAGGGGGCGCGAATACGCAGTATTTT
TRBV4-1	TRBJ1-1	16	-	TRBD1	CASSQGNQGADTEAFF	TGCGCCAGCAGCCAAGGTAATCAGGGGGCGGACACTGAAGCTTTCTTT
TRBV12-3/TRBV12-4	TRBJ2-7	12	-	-	CASSGRVYEQYF	TGTGCCAGCAGCGGCAGGGTCTACGAGCAGTACTTC
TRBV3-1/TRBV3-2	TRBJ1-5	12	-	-	CASSRDNQPQHF	TGTGCCAGCAGCCGGGACAATCAGCCCCAGCATTTT
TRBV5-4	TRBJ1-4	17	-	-	CASSRGSGSATNEKLFF	TGTGCCAGCAGCCGGGGAAGCGGGTCTGCAACTAATGAAAAACTGTTTTTT
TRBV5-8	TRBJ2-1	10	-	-	CASSFPQQFF	TGTGCCAGCAGCTTCCCCCAGCAGTTCTTC
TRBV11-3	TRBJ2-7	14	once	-	CASSLARGSYEQYF	TGTGCCAGCAGCTTAGCTCGGGGGTCCTACGAGCAGTACTTC
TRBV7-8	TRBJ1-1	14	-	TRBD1	CASSQGQGLTEAFF	TGTGCCAGCAGCCAGGGACAGGGATTGACTGAAGCTTTCTTT
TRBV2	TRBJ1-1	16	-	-	CANSEAGARMNTEAFF	TGTGCCAACAGTGAAGCTGGGGCGCGAATGAACACTGAAGCTTTCTTT
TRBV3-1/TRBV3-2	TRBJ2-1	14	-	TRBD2	CASSQASGSREQFF	TGTGCCAGCAGCCAAGCTAGCGGGAGCCGTGAGCAGTTCTTC
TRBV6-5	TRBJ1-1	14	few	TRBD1	CASGASGTVTEAFF	TGTGCCAGCGGGGCCTCAGGGACAGTGACTGAAGCTTTCTTT
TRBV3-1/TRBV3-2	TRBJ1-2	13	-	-	CASSQDGGYGYTF	TGTGCCAGCAGCCAAGATGGGGGCTATGGCTACACCTTC
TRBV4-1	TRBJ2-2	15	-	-	CASSYNGGNTGELFF	TGCGCCAGCAGTTATAACGGGGGAAACACCGGAGAACTGTTTTTT
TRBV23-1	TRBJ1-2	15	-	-	CASSPSEGLFYGYTF	TGCGCCAGCAGTCCGTCGGAAGGGCTATTCTATGGCTACACCTTC
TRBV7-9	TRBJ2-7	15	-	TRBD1	CASSFRQGLVDEQYF	TGTGCCAGCAGCTTCCGACAGGGCCTAGTAGACGAGCAGTACTTC
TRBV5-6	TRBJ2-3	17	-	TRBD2	CASSYPGLVLGTNTQYF	TGTGCCAGCAGCTATCCGGGACTAGTTTTGGGCACGAATACGCAGTATTTT
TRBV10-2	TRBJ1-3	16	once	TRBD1	CASSESQGAGGNTIYF	TGCGCCAGCAGTGAGTCGCAGGGGGCTGGTGGAAACACCATATATTTT
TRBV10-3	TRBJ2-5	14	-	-	CAISEVAGQETQYF	TGTGCCATCAGTGAAGTGGCGGGCCAAGAGACCCAGTACTTC
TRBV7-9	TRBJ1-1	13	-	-	CASRLKVNTEAFF	TGTGCCAGCAGATTAAAAGTAAACACTGAAGCTTTCTTT
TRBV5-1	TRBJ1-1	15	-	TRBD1	CASSSGRTGDTEAFF	TGCGCCAGCAGCTCAGGGAGGACAGGGGACACTGAAGCTTTCTTT